Below, one T cell receptor beta chain is given with its context. Its antigen remains undetermined. Within one base of it there is no much larger clone, and no base qualities were kept. For CDR1 and CDR2, the germline V gene lists KGHSH and LQKENI. V is reduced by 3 bases and J by 11 bases, leaving a spacing of 20 bases between them. Including cysteine and phenylalanine, the CDR3 has 15 amino acids. Here the CDR3 DNA is all that survives: 45 bases in frame from base 1. Enrolling through a virtual design, the prospective study's participants ranged in age from roughly 18 to 89 years and lived across around 25 United States geographic areas. In the prospective study, participants were assigned to cohorts based on the clinical history participants reported in a screening survey and a study questionnaire. In the prospective study, whole blood, serum and a nasopharyngeal or oropharyngeal swab were collected from each participant by mobile phlebotomists. Participants in the prospective study had the option to provide additional blood draws and questionnaires over an approximately two-month period. Prospective study blood samples were shipped either frozen or at room temperature before DNA extraction.

The immunoSEQ Assay, a bias-controlled multiplex PCR, was used to amplify TCRbeta CDR3 regions from genomic DNA. Per the authors' processing: Within the assay, amplification of reference gene primers was used to estimate how many nucleated cells each sample contained. Sequence reads were collapsed and filtered to measure the absolute abundance of every unique TCRbeta CDR3 rearrangement. For each sample, productive Simpson clonality was calculated as the square root of Simpson's diversity index across productive rearrangements. In its TCRdb copy, this immuneACCESS table keeps in-frame sequences only and misses some clones. Where compared with another copy, unresolved V genes explain less than half of these, and the others have no known cause. The DNA gave D and trimming, while V, J and clone size come from that table. The sample includes approximately 180,000 clones, with about 90% observed a single time. The top ten clonotypes cover 1.2% of the sample.

The record originates from a study of blood T cell repertoires in COVID-19 (dated by TCRdb to 2018 to 2021). About the investigation overall: Collaborator samples came from the United States, Italy and Spain and covered acute and convalescent phases of COVID-19. HLA class I and class II types, where available, came from metadata supplied by the sample provider rather than from assay-based typing. The repertoires were released in a freely available public database intended as a resource for research on the immune response to SARS-CoV-2. The material from the prospective study consisted of cDNA or gDNA derived from T cells, B-cell-depleted T cells, or PBMCs. The dataset comprised deeply sampled blood TCRbeta repertoires from subjects exposed to, actively infected with, or recovered from COVID-19. Samples were obtained from the ongoing ImmuneRACE study (first 160 participants) and from 1,000 to 1,500 subjects provided by 6 global collaborators. Sample metadata almost always included a de-identified subject ID, COVID-19 status, age in years and sex. Results the study describes overall, beyond this receptor: The quantity of clinical and demographic metadata differed by source and by participant and was supplied without curation.

The receptor comes from a human donor with acute COVID-19. The donor label of this sample is uncertain. Sample: PBMCs or T cells enriched from blood (not recorded which). This chain joins TRBV18 to TRBJ2-1; the best D guess is TRBD2, with 6 bases matching. CDR3 reads: CASSPGSQAGVKQFF. In nucleotides, the sequence is TGTGCCAGCTCACCCGGGAGCCAGGCCGGGGTAAAGCAGTTCTTC.